These T cell receptor beta chains were read from a single sample in a study of CD8 T cells in ankylosing spondylitis. TCRdb re-called the 5' RACE reads through MiXCR, storing one row per CDR3 protein. Of roughly 180,000 distinct CDR3 sequences in the sample, around a tenth are singletons; the top ten hold about 16%. The sequenced sample consisted of blood, either unsorted or a sorted T cell fraction (not recorded which). The receptors come from a female donor with ankylosing spondylitis or in good health (not recorded which). The CDR3 runs from the conserved cysteine through the conserved F or W. The D gene is left open where the match is weak. Size tells how often a clone was seen (once, few, many) or the class of an expanded clone, and some rows leave it out.

d_call	j_call	v_call	clone_size	cdr3_nt	cdr3_aa
NA	TRBJ2-2	TRBV3-1	NA	TGTGCCAGCAGCCATCAGTTCCCTAACCCCACCGGGGAGCTGTTTTTT	CASSHQFPNPTGELFF
NA	TRBJ2-5	TRBV7-2	few	TGTGCCCGTTTTTACCAAGAGACCCAGTACTTC	CARFYQETQYF
NA	TRBJ2-5	TRBV18	NA	TGTGCCAGCTCACGGGGCGACCAGGGGAGGCAAGAGACCCAGTACTTC	CASSRGDQGRQETQYF
TRBD1	TRBJ1-5	TRBV10-2	NA	TGCGCCAGCAGTGTTGCAGGGGGCAGGCAGCCCCAGCATTTT	CASSVAGGRQPQHF
NA	TRBJ2-7	TRBV11-2	many	TGTGCCAGCAGCACACAGCGATCCTACGAGCAGTACTTC	CASSTQRSYEQYF
NA	TRBJ1-1	TRBV6-5	many	TGTGCCAGCAGTTACTCGGTAATGAACACTGAAGCTTTCTTT	CASSYSVMNTEAFF
NA	TRBJ2-1	TRBV6-2/TRBV6-3	few	TGTGCCAGCAGCCCCGCCTACTATGAGCAGTTCTTC	CASSPAYYEQFF
NA	TRBJ1-6	TRBV7-9	many	TGTGCCAGCAGACAGGGAATGGATAATTCACCCCTCCACTTT	CASRQGMDNSPLHF
NA	TRBJ1-5	TRBV4-1	NA	TGCGCCAGCAGCCAAGATAACGGCAGAATGCAGCCCCAGCATTTT	CASSQDNGRMQPQHF
TRBD1	TRBJ2-5	TRBV13	NA	TGTGCCAGCAGTCCCTGGGACAGGGAAGAGACCCAGTACTTC	CASSPWDREETQYF
NA	TRBJ2-1	TRBV5-4	NA	TGTGCCAGCAGCTGGGGTAGCGGCAATGAGCAGTTCTTC	CASSWGSGNEQFF
NA	TRBJ2-1	TRBV10-2	NA	TGCGCCAGCAGTGAAGAAGATGGTGGGGGACCCTACAATGAGCAGTTCTTC	CASSEEDGGGPYNEQFF
NA	TRBJ2-4	TRBV28	few	TGTGCCAGCAGCCCCGTGGGGGGAGACATTCAGTACTTC	CASSPVGGDIQYF
NA	TRBJ2-1	TRBV3-1	few	TGTGCCAGCAGCCAAGATCTGAACGGGTTAAGCTCCTACAATGAGCAGTTCTTC	CASSQDLNGLSSYNEQFF
NA	TRBJ2-5	TRBV7-9	few	TGTGCCAGTGGTCAGATCCAAGAGACCCAGTACTTC	CASGQIQETQYF
NA	TRBJ2-1	TRBV24-1	many	TGTGCCACCAGCGACTCGAGCTCCTACAATGAGCAGTTCTTC	CATSDSSSYNEQFF
NA	TRBJ2-1	TRBV20-1	few	TGCAGTGCTAGAGCGCAATCGGGGGCCGACAATGAGCAGTTCTTC	CSARAQSGADNEQFF
NA	TRBJ1-2	TRBV5-6	few	TGTGCCAGCAGCGTACAGGGACTCCCCTACGGCTACACCTTC	CASSVQGLPYGYTF
TRBD2	TRBJ2-3	TRBV7-9	few	TGTGCCAGCAGCCCTGTGGCTAGCGGGAGAGGTTATACGCAGTATTTT	CASSPVASGRGYTQYF
TRBD1	TRBJ2-7	TRBV5-1	NA	TGCGCCAGCAGCGCGGGACAGGGAGGATACGAGCAGTACTTC	CASSAGQGGYEQYF
TRBD1	TRBJ2-7	TRBV5-6	NA	TGTGCCAGCAGCTCAGGGGGCGGCGAGCAGTACTTC	CASSSGGGEQYF
NA	TRBJ2-7	TRBV20-1	many	TGCAGTGCGCGTTCGGGGCACCACTACGAGCAGTACTTC	CSARSGHHYEQYF
NA	TRBJ2-5	TRBV21-1	many	TGTGCCAGCAGCAAAGAGTCGGACAGGGCTAGGGAGACCCAGTACTTC	CASSKESDRARETQYF
NA	TRBJ2-1	TRBV27	few	TGTGCCAGCAGTTTGTCTACACTAGTCGGTGAGCAGTTCTTC	CASSLSTLVGEQFF
TRBD1	TRBJ2-5	TRBV20-1	few	TGCAGTGCTAGAGACGTCGCCGGGACAGCGTTACAAGAGACCCAGTACTTC	CSARDVAGTALQETQYF
TRBD2	TRBJ2-2	TRBV11-2	NA	TGTGCCAGCAGCCTTCCGGCTAGCGGAAAGACCGGGGAGCTGTTTTTT	CASSLPASGKTGELFF
TRBD1	TRBJ2-6	TRBV4-3	NA	TGCGCCAGCAGCTTACAGGGGGCGGCTGGGGCCAACGTCCTGACTTTC	CASSLQGAAGANVLTF
NA	TRBJ2-1	TRBV27	NA	TGTGCCAGCAGGCCGGAGGGATCCTACAATGAGCAGTTCTTC	CASRPEGSYNEQFF
NA	TRBJ1-1	TRBV18	few	TGTGCCAGCTCACCAGGGACGGATGAAGCTTTCTTT	CASSPGTDEAFF
TRBD1	TRBJ1-1	TRBV6-2/TRBV6-3	NA	TGTGCCAGCAAGGGGGCAGGGGATCACACTGAAGCTTTCTTT	CASKGAGDHTEAFF
TRBD1	TRBJ1-5	TRBV13	NA	TGTGCCAGCAGCTTAGGGACAGGGCGAAGTCAGCCCCAGCATTTT	CASSLGTGRSQPQHF
TRBD2	TRBJ2-7	TRBV20-1	few	TGCAGTGGCCGGGGGGGAATGACATCCGAGCAGTACTTC	CSGRGGMTSEQYF
NA	TRBJ1-2	TRBV6-1	NA	TGTGCCAGAAGCATCACCGGGGCCCACTATGGCTACACCTTC	CARSITGAHYGYTF
NA	TRBJ1-5	TRBV12-3/TRBV12-4	many	TGTGCCAGCAGTTTACAGAGCAATCAGCCCCAGCATTTT	CASSLQSNQPQHF
NA	TRBJ1-1	TRBV5-6	NA	TGTGCCAGCAGCCCGGGCCCCCAACAGGGAGGAGCTTTCTTT	CASSPGPQQGGAFF
NA	TRBJ1-5	TRBV5-1	many	TGCGCCAGCAGCGTAGGGACCGGCAATCAGCCCCAGCATTTT	CASSVGTGNQPQHF
TRBD2	TRBJ2-2	TRBV7-6	NA	TGTGCCAGCAGCTTAGTGCCGGGAGGTCTCACCGGGGAGCTGTTTTTT	CASSLVPGGLTGELFF
NA	TRBJ2-3	TRBV20-1	many	TGCAGTGCCAAGCCCACAGGGGAGGCAGATACGCAGTATTTT	CSAKPTGEADTQYF
NA	TRBJ2-7	TRBV4-3	NA	TGCGCCAGCAGCCAAGGAAGAGCCTACGAGCAGTACTTC	CASSQGRAYEQYF
NA	TRBJ1-5	TRBV9	many	TGTGCCAGCAGTGTTTCCGGGACGGGCAATCAGCCCCAGCATTTT	CASSVSGTGNQPQHF
TRBD2	TRBJ2-1	TRBV7-6	many	TGTGCCAGCAGCTTAGGTCTAGCGGGGGAGAATGAGCAGTTCTTC	CASSLGLAGENEQFF
NA	TRBJ2-1	TRBV11-2	NA	TGTGCCAGCAGCTTAGATGGGAGTGCGAATGAGCAGTTCTTC	CASSLDGSANEQFF
NA	TRBJ1-1	TRBV4-3	few	TGCGCCAGCAGCCAAGATCTTGGAGGGAACACTGAAGCTTTCTTT	CASSQDLGGNTEAFF
TRBD1	TRBJ2-7	TRBV6-2/TRBV6-3	few	TGTGCCAGCAGTTCCTCCCGACAGGGCGGCGAGCAGTACTTC	CASSSSRQGGEQYF
TRBD2	TRBJ2-1	TRBV15	many	TGTGCCACCAGCAGAGATCCGGTGGGAGCGGGAAACAATGAGCAGTTCTTC	CATSRDPVGAGNNEQFF
NA	TRBJ2-7	TRBV27	few	TGTGCCAGCAGTGCCAGGGCTCGCACCTACGAGCAGTACTTC	CASSARARTYEQYF
NA	TRBJ1-2	TRBV4-3	few	TGCGCCAGCAGCCAAGATAGAACAGGGAATGGCTACACCTTC	CASSQDRTGNGYTF
TRBD1	TRBJ1-1	TRBV6-5	NA	TGTGCCAGCAGTTACTCATATCCAGGGGGGAAGAACACTGAAGCTTTCTTT	CASSYSYPGGKNTEAFF
NA	TRBJ2-1	TRBV2	NA	TGTGCCAGATCCCAATGGGGTAGCGAGCTGTTCTTC	CARSQWGSELFF
NA	TRBJ2-3	TRBV11-2	few	TGTGCCAGCAGCGACCCCAGTACTAGCACCCAGAGTACGCAGTATTTT	CASSDPSTSTQSTQYF
NA	TRBJ2-7	TRBV27	few	TGTGCCAGCAGTTCTCAGGGCACAGTTCACCTCGAGCAGTACTTC	CASSSQGTVHLEQYF
NA	TRBJ2-7	TRBV15	few	TGTGCCACCAGCAACTTTTACCGGTACGGGACCTACGAGCAGTACTTC	CATSNFYRYGTYEQYF
NA	TRBJ2-1	TRBV27	few	TGTGCCAGCAAAGTCGGCGGTAGCTCCTACAATGAGCAGTTCTTC	CASKVGGSSYNEQFF
NA	TRBJ2-3	TRBV27	NA	TGTGCCAGCAGTACAGGGTCTAGCACAGATACGCAGTATTTT	CASSTGSSTDTQYF
NA	TRBJ2-1	TRBV5-1	NA	TGCGCCAGCAGCTGGATCTCAAATGAGCAGTTCTTC	CASSWISNEQFF